Described below is a single TCR beta chain sequence and its context. At one boundary the junction diverges from the germline segment, which might be a read error. These data come from a study of blood T cell repertoires in COVID-19. Per the germline V gene, CDR1 is SSHAT and CDR2 is FNYEAQ (reference sequence). This CDR3 comprises 13 residues. The data were produced by immunoSEQ multiplex PCR, yet TCRdb's version contains in-frame clones alone and is incomplete. Here the sample spans some 95,000 clones, under 85% being singletons. The chain uses TRBV7-7 and TRBJ2-1, with 8 positions matching TRBD2. The source material was peripheral blood. The sequence was collected from a man aged 70 or older with acute or convalescent COVID-19. The CDR3 here is CASSIGLANEQFF. Written as DNA, the CDR3 is TGTGCTAGCAGCATAGGACTAGCCAATGAGCAGTTCTTC.